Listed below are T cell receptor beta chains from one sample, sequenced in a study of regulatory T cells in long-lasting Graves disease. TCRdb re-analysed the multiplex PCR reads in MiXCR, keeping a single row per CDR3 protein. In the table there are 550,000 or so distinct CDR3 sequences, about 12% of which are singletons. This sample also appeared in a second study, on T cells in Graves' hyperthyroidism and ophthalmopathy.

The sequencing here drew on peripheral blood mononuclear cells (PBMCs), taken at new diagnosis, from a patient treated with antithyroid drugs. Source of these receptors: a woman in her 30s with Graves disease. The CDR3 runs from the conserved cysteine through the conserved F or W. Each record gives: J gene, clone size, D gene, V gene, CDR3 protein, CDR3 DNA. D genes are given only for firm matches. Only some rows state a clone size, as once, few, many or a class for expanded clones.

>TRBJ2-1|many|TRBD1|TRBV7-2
CASSSRRTGNEQFF
TGTGCCAGCAGCTCCCGGCGGACAGGGAATGAGCAGTTCTTC
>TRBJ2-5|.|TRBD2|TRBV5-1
CASSLPNTGGQETQYF
TGCGCCAGCAGCTTGCCGAACACGGGGGGACAAGAGACCCAGTACTTC
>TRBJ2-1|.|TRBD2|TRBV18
CASSPQLANEQFF
TGTGCCAGCTCCCCCCAACTAGCGAATGAGCAGTTCTTC
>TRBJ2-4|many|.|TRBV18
CASSREKGRGNIQYF
TGTGCCAGCTCAAGGGAGAAGGGGCGCGGAAACATTCAGTACTTC
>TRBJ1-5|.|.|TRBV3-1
CASSHLGAQPQHF
TGTGCCAGCAGCCACTTAGGGGCTCAGCCCCAGCACTTT
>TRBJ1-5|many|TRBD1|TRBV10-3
CAISGDSNNQPQHF
TGTGCCATCAGTGGGGACAGCAACAATCAGCCCCAGCATTTT
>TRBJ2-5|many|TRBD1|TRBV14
CASSHLIGTGDETQYF
TGTGCCAGCAGCCATCTTATCGGGACAGGGGACGAGACCCAGTACTTC
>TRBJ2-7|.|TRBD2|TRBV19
CASSIRLAGGTYEQYF
TGTGCCAGTAGTATCAGGCTAGCGGGAGGGACCTACGAGCAGTACTTC
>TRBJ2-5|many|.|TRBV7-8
CASSFNGQETQYF
TGTGCCAGCAGCTTTAACGGTCAAGAGACCCAGTACTTC
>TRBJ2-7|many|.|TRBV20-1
CSAVESGNSYEQYF
TGCAGTGCTGTAGAAAGCGGTAACTCCTACGAGCAGTACTTC
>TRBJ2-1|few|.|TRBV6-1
CASSESETYNEQFF
TGTGCCAGCAGTGAGTCGGAAACCTACAATGAGCAGTTCTTC
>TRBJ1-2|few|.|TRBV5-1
CASSLVQGDYGYTF
TGCGCCAGCAGCTTGGTTCAGGGAGACTATGGCTACACCTTC
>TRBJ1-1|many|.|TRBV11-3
CASSLDNREAFF
TGTGCCAGCAGCTTAGATAACCGAGAGGCTTTCTTT
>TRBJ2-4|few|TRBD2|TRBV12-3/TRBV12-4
CASLRSGGGDIQYF
TGTGCCAGCCTCCGGTCGGGGGGGGGAGACATTCAGTACTTC
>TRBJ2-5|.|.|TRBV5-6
CASSLKYTVETQYF
TGTGCCAGCAGCTTGAAATACACTGTGGAGACCCAGTACTTC
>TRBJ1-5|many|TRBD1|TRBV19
CASSMGTGPGPQHF
TGTGCCAGTAGTATGGGGACAGGGCCTGGGCCCCAGCATTTT
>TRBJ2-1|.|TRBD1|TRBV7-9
CASRPGTGGYNKQFF
TGTGCCAGCCGCCCCGGGACAGGGGGATACAATAAGCAGTTCTTC
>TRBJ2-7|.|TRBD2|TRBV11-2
CASSPQLAGPGGEQYF
TGTGCCAGCAGCCCGCAACTAGCGGGACCTGGGGGCGAGCAGTACTTC
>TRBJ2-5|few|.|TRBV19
CASSSATFETQYF
TGTGCCAGTAGTTCCGCGACGTTTGAGACCCAGTACTTC
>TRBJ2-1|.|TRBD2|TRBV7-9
CASSHSSGRAFYNEQFF
TGTGCCAGCAGTCATTCCAGCGGGAGGGCCTTTTACAATGAGCAGTTCTTC
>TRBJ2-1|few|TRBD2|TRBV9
CASSVTSGSNEQFF
TGTGCCAGCAGCGTGACTAGCGGGAGCAATGAGCAGTTCTTC
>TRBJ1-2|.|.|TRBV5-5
CASSVRYGYGYTF
TGTGCCAGCAGCGTGCGGTATGGCTATGGCTACACCTTC